Below, 21 T cell receptor beta chains from the same sample are listed, as sequenced in a study of immune cell composition in non-small cell lung cancer (dated by TCRdb to about 2017). Library construction relied on the immunoSEQ multiplex PCR assay. The immuneACCESS repertoire file appears here via TCRdb, limited to in-frame rearrangements. These files lack a portion of the clones; in checked studies, under half of the deficit traces to unresolved V genes, and the cause of the others is not known. For this sample the table gives 3,500 or so clones, of which around 79% were detected only once. The ten largest clones add up to 25% of the sample. Normal lung samples were non-adjacent lung tissue taken as far from the tumour as possible, at least 3 cm away, from the same patient. Sequencing used non-adjacent lung tissue. These TCRs come from a human donor with non-small cell lung cancer.

The chain is built from TRBV19 and TRBJ1-2; D gene uncertain. The V gene's germline CDR1 is LNHDA and CDR2 SQIVND (reference sequence). V was trimmed by 3 bases and J by 5 bases, leaving 10 bases between them. This CDR3 has 13 residues. CDR3 in DNA: TGTGCCAGTAGTATTGACACTGAGTATGGCTACACCTTC. It translates to CASSIDTEYGYTF.

V is TRBV11-2 and J is TRBJ2-3; 11 bases line up with TRBD2. Germline V lookup: CDR1 SGHAT, CDR2 FQNNGV. Trimming took 1 base from V and 4 from J; bases not matched to a gene: 1. This CDR3 is built from 15 residues. CDR3 coding DNA: TGTGCCAGCAGCTTAGTAGCGGGGGGGCCAGATACGCAGTATTTT. Encoded protein: CASSLVAGGPDTQYF.

This clone showed up just a few times. V gene TRBV7-9 combines with J gene TRBJ1-1; D is unclear. The V end lost 7 bases, the J end lost 4 bases, and 13 bases lay between the germline ends. Germline V gives CDR1 SEHNR, CDR2 FQNEAQ (reference sequence). The CDR3 covers 13 residues. CDR3 DNA: TGTGCCAGCACCTTGGGAGTAGGCACTGAAGCTTTCTTT. Translated: CASTLGVGTEAFF.

This clone was found a few times. The chain joins TRBV7-8 to TRBJ1-1; D not resolved. V lost 2 bases to trimming and J lost 1 base, with 8 bases between them. This CDR3 region has 14 residues. CDR1 is SGHVS, CDR2 FQNEAQ, per germline. The CDR3 protein is CASSLSGGNTEAFF. The CDR3 DNA sequence: TGTGCCAGCAGCTTAAGCGGCGGGAACACTGAAGCTTTCTTT.

This clone came up a few times. This sequence joins TRBV7-2 and TRBJ1-1; 10 bases fit TRBD1. The CDR3 spans 15 residues. J gave up 4 bases and V 6 bases, and 8 bases lay outside the gene matches. Germline V gene lookup returns CDR1 SGHTA and CDR2 FQGNSA. The CDR3 sequence: CASRETGGVGTEAFF. The CDR3 DNA reads as TGTGCCAGCAGGGAGACAGGGGGCGTCGGCACTGAAGCTTTCTTT.

There are a few counts of this clone. The genes are TRBV4-1 and TRBJ2-4; 8 bases agree with TRBD1. CDR3 length: 18 amino acids. Trimming removed 0 bases from V and 0 bases from J; junction bases left unmatched: 7. Germline V lookup: CDR1 MGHRA, CDR2 YSYEKL. This CDR3 reads CASSQDFQGQVAKNIQYF. The DNA of the CDR3 is TGCGCCAGCAGCCAAGATTTCCAGGGACAGGTAGCCAAAAACATTCAGTACTTC.

The chain combines TRBV19 with TRBJ2-4; D might be TRBD2 (5 bases). V was clipped by 0 bases and J by 9 bases, with 15 bases between them. The length of the CDR3 is 15 residues. CDR1 is LNHDA and CDR2 is SQIVND in the germline V gene (reference sequence). The CDR3 protein is CASSIDRGLEGIQYF. CDR3 nucleotide sequence: TGTGCCAGTAGTATAGATCGTGGGCTAGAGGGCATTCAGTACTTC.

This clone was observed a handful of times. CDR3 loop: CASTPGTGGSVRTDTQYF. The CDR3 coding sequence is TGTGCCAGCACCCCAGGGACAGGGGGCTCGGTTCGCACAGATACGCAGTATTTT. This chain uses TRBV5-6 with TRBJ2-3; 12 bases align to TRBD1. Unmatched junction bases numbered 12, after V lost 6 bases and J lost 1 base. CDR1 is SGHDT, CDR2 YYEEEE, per germline. This CDR3 contains 18 residues.

This sequence joins TRBV9 and TRBJ2-1, with D perhaps TRBD1 (7 bases). The CDR3 covers 15 residues. Germline V lookup: CDR1 SGDLS, CDR2 YYNGEE. The V end lost 4 bases, the J end lost 7 bases, and 18 bases lay between the germline ends. CDR3 DNA: TGTGCCAGCAGCCAGGGGGGACAGAACCAAAATGAGCAGTTCTTC. Its translation: CASSQGGQNQNEQFF.

The rearrangement links TRBV7-8 to TRBJ2-1, with D possibly TRBD2 on 7 matching bases. V lost 5 bases and J 2 bases, leaving 16 bases between the germline ends. In germline, CDR1 is SGHVS, CDR2 FQNEAQ. This CDR3 is 16 amino acids long. The CDR3: CASSLGGDWAYNEQFF. The CDR3 DNA sequence: TGTGCCAGCAGCCTAGGGGGGGATTGGGCCTACAATGAGCAGTTCTTC.

As for this clone: This specimen includes other DNA sequences encoding the same CDR3. The chain carries TRBV18 and TRBJ2-1; 10 positions agree with TRBD2. The germline gives CDR1 KGHSH, CDR2 LQKENI. Trimming at V came to 2 bases and at J to 4 bases, leaving 2 bases not matched to a gene. The CDR3 sequence is 15 residues long. The CDR3 DNA sequence: TGTGCCAGCTCACCAGAGGGACTAGCGTACAATGAGCAGTTCTTC. Translated, it gives CASSPEGLAYNEQFF.

This rearrangement joins TRBV7-9 to TRBJ2-7; 10 nucleotides match TRBD1. CDR3 length: 15 amino acids. Germline CDR1 and CDR2: SEHNR and FQNEAQ (reference sequence). V trimming: 4 bases; J trimming: 6 bases; junction bases outside the gene matches: 9. CDR3 residues: CASSYTGTGAIEQYF. The CDR3 DNA reads TGTGCCAGCAGCTACACCGGGACAGGGGCAATCGAGCAGTACTTC.

The table lists this clone with a count of one. The CDR3 nucleotides are TGTGCCAGCAGCTTAGTCGGGACTAGCGGCACAGATACGCAGTATTTT. It is translated as CASSLVGTSGTDTQYF. The chain links TRBV11-2 to TRBJ2-3, with TRBD2 matching 10 bases. J lost 1 base, V lost 1 base, and 2 bases had no gene match. This CDR3 has 16 residues. Germline assignment: CDR1 SGHAT and CDR2 FQNNGV.

DNA for the CDR3: TGTGCCAGCAACGGACAGGGGGTCACTGAAGCTTTCTTT. Its protein is CASNGQGVTEAFF. This chain uses TRBV28 with TRBJ1-1, with 10 bases aligning to TRBD1. This CDR3 is 13 amino acids long. Germline loops: CDR1 MDHEN, CDR2 SYDVKM. V lost 7 bases, J lost 4 bases, and 3 bases stayed unmatched.

The V and J genes are TRBV11-3 and TRBJ2-1, with a weak D call TRBD2 (5 bases). The CDR3 has 14 amino acids. Trimming shortened V by 4 bases and J by 3 bases, and 10 bases separated the two germline ends. Looked up from germline, CDR1 is SGHNT and CDR2 is YENEEA. The chain's CDR3 is CASSWRLNYNEQFF. The CDR3 region has the DNA TGTGCCAGCAGCTGGAGGTTGAACTACAATGAGCAGTTCTTC.

The chain links TRBV7-2 to TRBJ1-6, with a weak D call TRBD1 (5 bases). In germline, CDR1 is SGHTA, CDR2 FQGNSA. The CDR3 consists of 15 residues. V was shortened by 4 bases and J by 10 bases, with 17 bases between the two germline ends. The CDR3 protein is CASSSKWGGGSPLHF. CDR3 nucleotides: TGTGCCAGCAGCTCTAAATGGGGGGGAGGATCACCCCTCCACTTT.

This chain uses TRBV4-1 with TRBJ2-1; 8 nucleotides agree with TRBD2. Trimming at V came to 2 bases and at J to 10 bases, leaving 13 bases not matched to a gene. Looked up from germline, CDR1 is MGHRA and CDR2 is YSYEKL. The CDR3 is made up of 16 amino acids. The CDR3 protein is CASSQTTSDPPTEQFF. CDR3 sequence (DNA): TGCGCCAGCAGCCAAACGACTAGCGACCCCCCAACGGAGCAGTTCTTC.

The rearrangement uses TRBV2 and TRBJ1-3; perhaps TRBD1 as D (5 bases). V was cut by 0 bases and J by 0 bases, with 12 bases left in between. Germline assignment: CDR1 SNHLY and CDR2 FYNNEI. CDR3 length: 17 residues. In DNA form, the CDR3 reads TGTGCCAGCAGTGAAGCCTTAGGGGTTAGCTCTGGAAACACCATATATTTT. Translated, it gives CASSEALGVSSGNTIYF.

V gene TRBV10-3 combines with J gene TRBJ2-1, with 8 bases matching TRBD1. Trimming at V came to 7 bases and at J to 7 bases, leaving 6 bases not matched to a gene. The CDR3 loop spans 13 amino acids. Germline-derived CDR1 and CDR2 are ENHRY and SYGVKD. The CDR3 bases are TGTGCCATCAACAGGGACAGGCCTAATGAGCAGTTCTTC. Translating it yields CAINRDRPNEQFF.

The CDR3 sequence: CASSLAPGGANVLTF. CDR3 nucleotide sequence: TGTGCCAGCAGCTTAGCTCCAGGTGGGGCCAACGTCCTGACTTTC. The chain combines TRBV11-3 with TRBJ2-6; D unclear. This CDR3 has 15 amino acids. V was clipped by 1 base and J by 3 bases, with 7 bases between them. Germline CDR1 and CDR2: SGHNT and YENEEA.

The V call is TRBV5-8, the J call TRBJ1-2; D might be TRBD1 (5 bases). This CDR3 spans 18 amino acids. Trimming removed 0 bases from V and 2 bases from J, with 20 bases in between. Germline assignment: CDR1 SGHTS and CDR2 YDEGEE. The DNA of the CDR3 is TGTGCCAGCAGCTTGGATATGGGGCAGGGTTCAGCAAACTATGGCTACACCTTC. Protein: CASSLDMGQGSANYGYTF.